Each of the 4 T cell receptor beta chains below was sequenced from the same sample in a study of human T cells and chemical hapten exposure. Specified time point: pre-sensitization, week 0. Documented treatment: therapeutic diphenylcyclopropenone sensitization with weekly scalp DPC. TCRdb reprocessed the RACE reads via MiXCR and lists one record per CDR3 protein. The sample includes 350,000 to 450,000 distinct CDR3 sequences, approximately 5.1% of them seen just once. The specimen comprised whole blood, sampled in connection with sensitization to the hapten diphenylcyclopropenone (DPC). The receptors here all came from a woman between 45 and 65 years old with alopecia areata. Some clones in this sample may be carry-over from other donors' samples.

This clonotype was counted at least ten times. This rearrangement joins TRBV6-1 to TRBJ1-5; the D gene is possibly TRBD1 (6 bases). The CDR3 is 15 amino acids. CDR1 is MNHNS, CDR2 SASEGT, per germline. The ends were cut back, 10 bases at V and 1 base at J, with 17 bases in the middle. The CDR3 DNA is TGTGCCACCTCGGAGGACAGTCGGAGCAATCAGCCCCAGCATTTT. Translated: CATSEDSRSNQPQHF.

This clonotype showed up many times. This chain links TRBV29-1 with TRBJ1-2, with 11 positions matching TRBD1. The germline V gene encodes CDR1 SQVTM and CDR2 ANQGSEA. V shed 8 bases and J 7 bases; nucleotides not matched to a gene: 9. The CDR3 is 13 amino acids. In DNA, the CDR3 is TGCAGCTCCCGTGGACAGGGGGCGGGTGGCTACACCTTC. The encoded protein is CSSRGQGAGGYTF. Full variable domain (missing parts from reference TRBV29-1 and TRBJ1-2): SAVISQKPSRDICQRGTSLTIQCQVDSQVTMMFWYRQQPGQSLTLIATANQGSEATYESGFVIDKFPISRPNLTFSTLTVSNMSPEDSSIYLCSSRGQGAGGYTFGSGTRLTVV.

A few counts support this clonotype. The chain has TRBV12-3 or TRBV12-4 and TRBJ1-1; no reliable D call. The CDR3 spans 11 residues. Trimming removed 6 bases from V and 11 bases from J, with 13 bases in between. CDR3 coding DNA: TGTGCCAGCAGCCCGGGGATCCGGGCTTTCTTT. Protein sequence: CASSPGIRAFF.

This clonotype has just a few counts. This sequence joins TRBV12-3 or TRBV12-4 and TRBJ1-2; 10 nucleotides agree with TRBD1. J lost 8 bases, V lost 7 bases, and 7 bases had no gene match. The CDR3 covers 13 residues. CDR3 nucleotide sequence: TGTGCCAGCATTTGGACAGGGGGAAAAGGCTACACCTTC. Amino acid sequence: CASIWTGGKGYTF.